Each of the 6 T cell receptor beta chains below was sequenced from the same sample in a study of T cell clonality in common variable immunodeficiency. Profiled with immunoSEQ multiplex PCR; TCRdb holds only in-frame clones, not every one. The sample has some 28,000 clones, none seen only once. The sequenced sample was peripheral blood mononuclear cells. These receptors were collected from a person between 18 and 69 years old in good health.

The table lists this clone with many counts. The read finishes 3 residues shy of the CDR3 end, and the germline J gene is used to complete it. The V and J genes are TRBV14 and TRBJ2-4; 9 bases are shared with TRBD1. V shed 4 bases and J 3 bases; nucleotides not matched to a gene: 7. The CDR3 extends over 16 amino acids. The germline V gene has CDR1 SGHDN and CDR2 FVKESK. The CDR3 loop reads CASSPNRGQGKNIQYF. The covered CDR3 bases are TGTGCCAGCAGCCCCAACAGGGGGCAGGGCAAAAACATT.

This clone was observed a handful of times. The read falls 3 residues short of the CDR3 end, and the missing part is taken from the germline J gene. This sequence joins TRBV7-6 and TRBJ1-5, with D unresolved. CDR1 and CDR2 from the germline V gene are SGHVS and FNYEAQ. The CDR3 spans 15 residues. Trimming removed 5 bases at V and 8 bases at J, with 19 bases between. The CDR3 sequence is CASSLLPGSGEPQHF. CDR3 DNA (partial): TGTGCCAGCAGCCTCCTCCCGGGGTCTGGAGAGCCC.

A word on this clone: The read gets to within 3 residues of the CDR3 end, and the germline J gene fills in the rest. The rearrangement joins TRBV6-2 or TRBV6-3 to TRBJ2-2, with 7 nucleotides matching TRBD1. CDR1 and CDR2 from the germline V gene are MNHEY and SVGEGT. The CDR3 is made up of 14 amino acids. The covered CDR3 bases are TGTGCCAGCACCCAGACAGGGCGGAATTCACCG. It codes for CASTQTGRNSP. The whole CDR3 reads CASTQTGRNSPLFF.

The table lists this clone with a few counts. The read halts 3 residues ahead of the CDR3 end, with the missing end drawn from the germline J gene. The J gene is TRBJ2-5, the V gene TRBV7-3; 12 bases match TRBD2. CDR3 length: 16 residues. In germline, CDR1 is SGHTA, CDR2 FQGTGA. The ends lost 5 bases at V and 4 bases at J; junction bases unmatched: 8. The CDR3 DNA, read in part, is TGTGCCAGCAGCCCGGGCGCTAGCGGGGGGGGAGAGACC. It encodes CASSPGASGGGET. The full CDR3 sequence reads CASSPGASGGGETQYF.

Judged by abundance, this clone is medium-sized. The read stops 3 residues short of the end of the CDR3; the missing end is completed from the germline J gene. The chain links TRBV6-1 to TRBJ2-7; TRBD1 matches 7 bases. The J segment lost 4 bases and the V segment lost 2 bases, leaving 5 bases of the junction unmatched. This CDR3 region has 14 residues. Per the germline V gene, CDR1 is MNHNS and CDR2 is SASEGT. CDR3 residues: CASSEPGTAYEQYF. CDR3 DNA, as far as it was read: TGTGCCAGCAGTGAACCTGGGACAGCATACGAG.

In its sample, this clone was seen many times. The missing CDR3 end, 3 residues past where the read stops, is filled in from the germline J gene. This chain uses TRBV10-1 with TRBJ1-6; 8 positions match TRBD1. The CDR3 runs 15 residues. V lost 9 bases and J lost 8; bases outside the gene matches: 12. CDR1 is WNHNN and CDR2 is SYGVQD in the germline V gene (reference sequence). Here the CDR3 reads CARPTQTGDHSPLHF. The CDR3 DNA, read in part, is TGCGCCAGGCCCACTCAGACAGGGGATCATTCACCC.